Listed below are T cell receptor beta chains from one sample, sequenced in a study of control samples from healthy donors and cancer patients. Here immunoSEQ multiplex PCR was the method, and the copy in TCRdb shows in-frame clones only, minus some. The sample holds some 110,000 clones, 83% seen once. The sequencing input was blood. The receptor set was obtained from a woman in her fifties or sixties in good health. CDR3s include the opening cysteine and the closing phenylalanine or tryptophan.

v_call cdr3_aa
TRBV7-9 CASSSQMNTEAFF
TRBV19 CASSATFRVIYGYTF
TRBV7-2 CASSLRQGTTEAFF
TRBV7-2 CASSPSKGLTEAFF
TRBV27 CASSSGTGGYGYTF
TRBV5-4 CASRRSGTTTDTQYF
TRBV28 CASSSPGTVNQPQHF
TRBV12-3/TRBV12-4 CASSSDLGNEQFF
TRBV3-1/TRBV3-2 CASSLSSGQADTQYF
TRBV2 CASRGWTGVAFF
TRBV5-8 CASSLGDSFYEQYF
TRBV23-1 CASSQSGREGQGTPYEQYF
TRBV7-9 CASTFGTGGVYGYTF
TRBV15 CATSRAEGEGEKLFF
TRBV4-2 CASSQARTSEYNEQFF
TRBV5-1 CASSFDSLNYGYTF
TRBV27 CASSLWRRGGTEAFF
TRBV7-2 CASSHQASGTDTQYF
TRBV11-2 CASSSIMTSGGTNTGELFF
TRBV6-1 CASSETGLASNEQFF
TRBV2 CAGGVNPTNEKLFF
TRBV7-9 CASSRQGAYGYTF
TRBV28 CASSSQQGEGYTF
TRBV27 CASSLIPGGPNTEAFF
TRBV28 CANSLLGENSPLHF
TRBV30 CAWSVVGGPGTQYF
TRBV3-1/TRBV3-2 CASSQEGGRNYGYTF
TRBV11-2 CASSLEPASSYEQYF
TRBV15 CATSRDRSSNQPQHF
TRBV7-9 CASSFLPGETQYF
TRBV24-1 CATSDRGQGAGNEQFF
TRBV27 CASSLRDRGLGYTF
TRBV7-8 CASSRTSGSGNEQFF
TRBV7-9 CASSLVGGRTGNTIYF
TRBV5-1 CASSPTDMAYEQYF
TRBV7-2 CASSLRVPGELFF
TRBV19 CASSIDPQGTNTEAFF
TRBV28 CASSLVGSGANVLTF
TRBV5-4 CASSLPTGVNNEQFF
TRBV24-1 CATGDRTFNEQFF
TRBV11-3 CASSPRGNGEQYF
TRBV20-1 CSASGGRVEQYF
TRBV7-2 CASSFLVGFEAFF
TRBV11-2 CASSLDRAMGGYTF
TRBV15 CATSRDSRRGRGYTF